This is a list of T cell receptor beta chains from one sample in a study of blood T cell repertoires in COVID-19. TCRdb keeps only in-frame clones here, not all; method: immunoSEQ multiplex PCR. The table includes approximately 120,000 clones, around four fifths detected once. Sequenced: peripheral blood. These receptor sequences come from a man older than 75 with active or convalescent COVID-19. Each CDR3 is given with its conserved first and last residue. D genes are given only for firm matches. Not all rows give a size; the values are once, few, many and, for expanded clones, a class.

clone_size,v_call,d_call,j_call,cdr3_aa,cdr3_nt
once,TRBV11-2,-,TRBJ1-2,CASSPLANRYTF,TGTGCCAGCAGTCCTTTGGCAAACCGATACACCTTC
-,TRBV5-1,-,TRBJ1-2,CASSFTGTAGDGYTF,TGCGCCAGCAGCTTTACCGGGACTGCGGGGGATGGCTACACCTTC
-,TRBV9,TRBD1,TRBJ1-2,CASSPSDRVYHNYGYTF,TGTGCCAGCAGCCCCTCAGACAGGGTCTACCATAACTATGGCTACACCTTC
-,TRBV9,-,TRBJ1-6,CASSAGWTDNSPLHF,TGTGCCAGCAGCGCAGGGTGGACGGATAATTCACCCCTCCACTTT
-,TRBV30,TRBD1,TRBJ2-7,CAWSGQGIEQYF,TGTGCCTGGAGTGGACAGGGGATCGAGCAGTACTTC
-,TRBV10-3,TRBD2,TRBJ2-3,CAIGGGADTQYF,TGTGCCATCGGTGGGGGGGCAGATACGCAGTATTTT
-,TRBV27,-,TRBJ2-3,CASSSFSGGTDTQYF,TGTGCCAGCAGTTCCTTCTCCGGGGGAACTGATACGCAGTATTTT
-,TRBV5-6,TRBD2,TRBJ2-1,CASSFSGLAAHEQFF,TGTGCCAGCAGCTTTAGTGGACTAGCAGCCCATGAGCAGTTCTTC
-,TRBV5-1,TRBD1,TRBJ2-3,CASSLVQGDTDTQYF,TGCGCCAGCAGCTTGGTGCAGGGGGACACAGATACGCAGTATTTT
-,TRBV27,TRBD1,TRBJ1-5,CASSLRGGQPQHF,TGTGCCAGCAGTTTAAGAGGGGGCCAGCCCCAGCATTTT
-,TRBV5-5,-,TRBJ2-5,CASSWGGGSETQYF,TGTGCCAGCAGCTGGGGAGGGGGGAGCGAGACCCAGTACTTC
-,TRBV5-6,TRBD1,TRBJ2-1,CASSSAGGTFYNEQFF,TGTGCCAGCAGCTCTGCAGGGGGTACTTTTTACAATGAGCAGTTCTTC
-,TRBV18,-,TRBJ1-1,CASSPYRANTEAFF,TGTGCCAGCTCACCGTACAGGGCCAACACTGAAGCTTTCTTT
-,TRBV7-2,-,TRBJ1-2,CASSLGLRADYGYTF,TGTGCCAGCAGCTTAGGGCTCAGGGCAGACTATGGCTACACCTTC
-,TRBV27,-,TRBJ2-5,CASFRVRGAQETQYF,TGTGCCAGCTTCCGTGTCCGGGGGGCCCAAGAGACCCAGTACTTC
-,TRBV10-3,TRBD1,TRBJ1-2,CAISDGTGWGYTF,TGTGCCATCAGTGATGGGACAGGGTGGGGCTACACCTTC
few,TRBV7-9,-,TRBJ1-2,CASSGRDGGRYGYTF,TGTGCCAGCAGCGGGCGTGATGGGGGGAGGTATGGCTACACCTTC
-,TRBV5-6,TRBD1,TRBJ2-1,CASSPLTGEAYNEQFF,TGTGCCAGCAGCCCGTTGACAGGGGAGGCCTACAATGAGCAGTTCTTC
-,TRBV5-1,TRBD1,TRBJ2-3,CASSGTGGTDTQYF,TGCGCCAGCTCGGGGACAGGGGGCACAGATACGCAGTATTTT
-,TRBV10-3,-,TRBJ2-7,CAISETDSLSSYEQYF,TGTGCCATCAGTGAGACGGACAGCCTTTCCTCCTACGAGCAGTACTTC
-,TRBV9,TRBD2,TRBJ2-2,CASSPQSGGPNTGELFF,TGTGCCAGCAGCCCTCAATCGGGGGGTCCCAACACCGGGGAGCTGTTTTTT
-,TRBV27,-,TRBJ1-1,CASSPLGSRAFF,TGTGCCAGCAGTCCCCTTGGGAGCAGGGCTTTCTTT
few,TRBV19,-,TRBJ1-5,CASSTAGNQPQHF,TGTGCCAGTAGTACCGCAGGCAATCAGCCCCAGCATTTT
-,TRBV18,-,TRBJ1-1,CASSPTTANTEAFF,TGTGCCAGCTCACCCACGACAGCGAACACTGAAGCTTTCTTT
-,TRBV15,-,TRBJ2-7,CATSRGRGSYEQYF,TGTGCCACCAGCAGAGGACGGGGGTCCTACGAGCAGTACTTC
-,TRBV7-9,-,TRBJ1-1,CASSLVQGVYTEAFF,TGTGCCAGCAGCTTAGTACAGGGTGTATACACTGAAGCTTTCTTT
-,TRBV4-1,-,TRBJ1-6,CASSQGGQTSLHF,TGCGCCAGCAGCCAAGGGGGGCAGACCTCCCTCCACTTT
once,TRBV12-5,TRBD1,TRBJ2-5,CASGPDRDSGQTQYF,TGTGCTAGTGGTCCAGACCGGGACAGCGGCCAGACCCAGTACTTC
-,TRBV9,-,TRBJ1-1,CASSVGQPPGEAFF,TGTGCCAGCAGCGTAGGGCAACCACCTGGTGAAGCTTTCTTT
once,TRBV11-2,-,TRBJ1-5,CASSLDRGGNQPQHF,TGTGCCAGCAGCTTAGACAGGGGAGGCAATCAGCCCCAGCATTTT
few,TRBV27,TRBD1,TRBJ1-2,CASSPGQGAPQGGYTF,TGTGCCAGCAGTCCGGGACAGGGGGCGCCCCAGGGTGGCTACACCTTC
-,TRBV11-2,TRBD2,TRBJ2-5,CASSGSGAETQYF,TGTGCCAGCAGCGGTAGCGGGGCAGAGACCCAGTACTTC
-,TRBV14,-,TRBJ1-1,CASSHRTPNTEAFF,TGTGCCAGCAGCCATAGGACACCTAACACTGAAGCTTTCTTT
-,TRBV28,-,TRBJ1-6,CASTPRGNNSPLHF,TGTGCCAGCACCCCCAGGGGAAATAATTCACCCCTCCACTTT
-,TRBV9,TRBD2,TRBJ2-5,CASSVELAGFQYF,TGTGCCAGCAGCGTAGAGCTAGCGGGGTTTCAGTACTTC
-,TRBV30,-,TRBJ1-1,CARQTVMNTEAFF,TGTGCCAGACAGACAGTCATGAACACTGAAGCTTTCTTT
once,TRBV19,TRBD1,TRBJ1-3,CASSLGQVGNTIYF,TGTGCCAGTAGCCTTGGACAGGTTGGAAACACCATATATTTT
-,TRBV7-2,TRBD1,TRBJ2-7,CASSSMTGQTYEQYF,TGTGCCAGCAGTTCAATGACGGGACAGACCTACGAGCAGTACTTC
-,TRBV11-2,-,TRBJ2-5,CASSLVPTGETQYF,TGTGCCAGCAGCTTAGTACCAACAGGGGAGACCCAGTACTTC
-,TRBV4-3,-,TRBJ2-1,CASSQDHGVSYNEQFF,TGCGCCAGCAGCCAAGATCACGGTGTCTCCTACAATGAGCAGTTCTTC
-,TRBV9,-,TRBJ2-3,CASSARGSTDTQYF,TGTGCCAGCAGCGCCCGGGGGAGCACAGATACGCAGTATTTT
-,TRBV10-1,-,TRBJ2-7,CASSESGGVRNEQYF,TGCGCCAGCAGTGAGTCCGGCGGGGTGAGAAACGAGCAGTACTTC
-,TRBV5-1,TRBD2,TRBJ2-7,CASSLDGLASLEQYF,TGCGCCAGCAGCTTGGACGGACTAGCGTCTTTAGAGCAGTACTTC
once,TRBV4-2,TRBD2,TRBJ2-3,CASSQERTSGGSTDTQYF,TGTGCCAGCAGCCAAGAGAGGACTAGCGGGGGGAGCACAGATACGCAGTATTTT
-,TRBV6-2/TRBV6-3,TRBD1,TRBJ1-5,CASSWGQGQPQHF,TGTGCCAGCAGTTGGGGACAGGGACAGCCCCAGCATTTT
-,TRBV18,-,TRBJ1-6,CASSPAASGLGANSPLHF,TGTGCCAGCTCACCCGCCGCTTCGGGTTTGGGAGCGAATTCACCCCTCCACTTT
few,TRBV12-3/TRBV12-4,-,TRBJ1-1,CATMAQMNTEAFF,TGTGCCACCATGGCACAGATGAACACTGAAGCTTTCTTT
-,TRBV11-2,-,TRBJ2-7,CASSMRGGPYEQYF,TGTGCCAGCAGCATGAGGGGGGGTCCCTACGAGCAGTACTTC
-,TRBV7-2,TRBD1,TRBJ2-3,CASSRTGPSTDTQYF,TGTGCCAGCAGCCGGACAGGCCCTAGCACAGATACGCAGTATTTT
-,TRBV6-5,-,TRBJ1-4,CASSLDPYEKLFF,TGTGCCAGCAGTCTAGATCCTTATGAAAAACTGTTTTTT
few,TRBV18,-,TRBJ1-2,CASSQDGHRRGGYTF,TGTGCCAGCTCACAAGACGGACACCGAAGGGGAGGCTACACCTTC
-,TRBV6-5,-,TRBJ1-5,CASRDNYSNQPQHF,TGTGCCAGCAGGGACAATTATAGCAATCAGCCCCAGCATTTT
-,TRBV19,TRBD1,TRBJ2-7,CASRVAGTGSYEQYF,TGTGCCAGTAGAGTCGCCGGGACAGGGTCCTACGAGCAGTACTTC